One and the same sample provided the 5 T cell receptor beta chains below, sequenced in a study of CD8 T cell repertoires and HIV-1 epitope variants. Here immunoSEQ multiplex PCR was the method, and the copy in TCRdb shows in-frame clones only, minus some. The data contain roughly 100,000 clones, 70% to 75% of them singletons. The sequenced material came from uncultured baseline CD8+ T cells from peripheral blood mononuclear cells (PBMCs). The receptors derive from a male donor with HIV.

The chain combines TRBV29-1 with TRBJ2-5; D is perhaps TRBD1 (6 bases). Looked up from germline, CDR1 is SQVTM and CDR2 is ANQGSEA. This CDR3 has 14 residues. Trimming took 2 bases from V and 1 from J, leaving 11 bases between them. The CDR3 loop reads CSVERGTFQETQYF. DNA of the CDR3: TGCAGCGTTGAAAGGGGGACGTTCCAAGAGACCCAGTACTTC.

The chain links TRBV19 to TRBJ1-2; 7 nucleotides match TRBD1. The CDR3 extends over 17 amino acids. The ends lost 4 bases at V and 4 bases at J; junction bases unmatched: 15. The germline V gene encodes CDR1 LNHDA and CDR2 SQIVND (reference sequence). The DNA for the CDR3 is TGTGCCAGTAGTACCAACTCGATACAGGGGCCGGGCTATGGCTACACCTTC. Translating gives CASSTNSIQGPGYGYTF. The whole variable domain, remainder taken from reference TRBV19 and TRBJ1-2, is DGGITQSPKYLFRKEGQNVTLSCEQNLNHDAMYWYRQDPGQGLRLIYYSQIVNDFQKGDIAEGYSVSREKKESFPLTVTSAQKNPTAFYLCASSTNSIQGPGYGYTFGSGTRLTVV.

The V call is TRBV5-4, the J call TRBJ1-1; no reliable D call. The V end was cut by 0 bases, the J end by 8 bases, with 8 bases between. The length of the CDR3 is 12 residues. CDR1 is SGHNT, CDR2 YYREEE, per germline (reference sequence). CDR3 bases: TGTGCCAGCAGCTTGGTGGCTTCAGAAGCTTTCTTT. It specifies CASSLVASEAFF.

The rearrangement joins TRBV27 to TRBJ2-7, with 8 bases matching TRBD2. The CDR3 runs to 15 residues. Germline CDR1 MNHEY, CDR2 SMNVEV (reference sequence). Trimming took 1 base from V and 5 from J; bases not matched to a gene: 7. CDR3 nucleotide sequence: TGTGCCAGCAGTTTATATAGCGGGGATTTGGACGAGCAGTACTTC. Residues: CASSLYSGDLDEQYF.

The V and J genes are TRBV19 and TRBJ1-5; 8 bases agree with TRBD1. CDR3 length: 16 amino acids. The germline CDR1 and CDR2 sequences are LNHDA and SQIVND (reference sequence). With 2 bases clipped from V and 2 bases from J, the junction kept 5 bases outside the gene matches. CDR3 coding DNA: TGTGCCAGTAGTATACTACAGGGGGGGGGCAATCAGCCCCAGCATTTT. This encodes CASSILQGGGNQPQHF.